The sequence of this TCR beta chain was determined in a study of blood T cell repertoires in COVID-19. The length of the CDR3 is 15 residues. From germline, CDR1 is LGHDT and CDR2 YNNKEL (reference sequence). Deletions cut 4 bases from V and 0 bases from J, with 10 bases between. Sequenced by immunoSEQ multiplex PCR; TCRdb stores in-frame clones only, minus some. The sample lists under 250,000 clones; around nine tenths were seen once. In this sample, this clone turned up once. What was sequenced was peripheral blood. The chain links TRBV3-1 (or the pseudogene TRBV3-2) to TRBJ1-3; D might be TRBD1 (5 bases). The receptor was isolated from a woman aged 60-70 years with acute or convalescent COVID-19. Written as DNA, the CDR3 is TGTGCCAGCAGCCGACAGTTTGTCTCTGGAAACACCATATATTTT. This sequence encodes CASSRQFVSGNTIYF.